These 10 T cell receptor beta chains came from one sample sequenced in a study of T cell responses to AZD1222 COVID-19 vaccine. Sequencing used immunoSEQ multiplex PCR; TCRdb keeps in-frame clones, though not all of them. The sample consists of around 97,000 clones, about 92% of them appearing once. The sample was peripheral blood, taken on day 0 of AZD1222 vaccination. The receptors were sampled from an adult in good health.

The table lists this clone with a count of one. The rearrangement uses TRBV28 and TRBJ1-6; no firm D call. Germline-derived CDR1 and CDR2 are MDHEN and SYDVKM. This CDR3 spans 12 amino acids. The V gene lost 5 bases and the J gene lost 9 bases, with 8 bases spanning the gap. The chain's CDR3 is CASSKDGSPLHF. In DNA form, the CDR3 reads TGTGCCAGCAGTAAGGACGGTTCACCCCTCCACTTT.

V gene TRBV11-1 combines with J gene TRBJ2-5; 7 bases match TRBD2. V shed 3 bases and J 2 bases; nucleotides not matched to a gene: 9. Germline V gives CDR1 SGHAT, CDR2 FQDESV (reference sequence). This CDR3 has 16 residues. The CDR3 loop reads CASSFFWGGSQETQYF. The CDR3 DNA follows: TGTGCCAGCAGCTTTTTCTGGGGGGGTTCACAAGAGACCCAGTACTTC. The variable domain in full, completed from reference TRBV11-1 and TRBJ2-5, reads EAEVAQSPRYKITEKSQAVAFWCDPISGHATLYWYRQILGQGPELLVQFQDESVVDDSQLPKDRFSAERLKGVDSTLKIQPAELGDSAMYLCASSFFWGGSQETQYFGPGTRLLVL.

CDR3: CASSEGGRGSNTGELFF. The CDR3 coding sequence is TGTGCCAGCAGCGAGGGGGGTCGGGGATCGAACACCGGGGAGCTGTTTTTT. The rearrangement links TRBV9 to TRBJ2-2; D may be TRBD1 or TRBD2 (6 bases each). CDR1 and CDR2 from the germline V gene are SGDLS and YYNGEE. The CDR3 is 17 amino acids. V was cut by 3 bases and J by 0 bases, with 15 bases left in between.

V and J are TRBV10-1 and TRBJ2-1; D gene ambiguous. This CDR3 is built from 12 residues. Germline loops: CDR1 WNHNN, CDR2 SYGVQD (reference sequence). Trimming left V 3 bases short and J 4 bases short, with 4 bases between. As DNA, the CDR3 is TGCGCCAGCAGTGATGGATACAATGAGCAGTTCTTC. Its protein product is CASSDGYNEQFF.

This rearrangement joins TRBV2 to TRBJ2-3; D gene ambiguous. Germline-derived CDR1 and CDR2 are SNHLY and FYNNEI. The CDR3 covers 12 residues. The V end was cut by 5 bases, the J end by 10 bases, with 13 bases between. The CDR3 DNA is TGTGCCAGCAGTCTGACCGATAGGGCGCAGTATTTT. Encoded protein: CASSLTDRAQYF.

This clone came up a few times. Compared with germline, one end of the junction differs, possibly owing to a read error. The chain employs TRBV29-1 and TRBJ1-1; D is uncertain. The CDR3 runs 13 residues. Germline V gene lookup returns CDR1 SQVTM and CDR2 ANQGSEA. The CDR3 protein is CSVGAIGNAEAFF. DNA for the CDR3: TGCAGCGTTGGAGCTATAGGGAACGCTGAAGCTTTCTTT.

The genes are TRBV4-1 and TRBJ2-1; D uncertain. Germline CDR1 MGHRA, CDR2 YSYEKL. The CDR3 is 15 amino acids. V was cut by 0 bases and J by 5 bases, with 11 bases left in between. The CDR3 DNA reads TGCGCCAGCAGCCAAGATCAGCTCGGTAACAATGAGCAGTTCTTC. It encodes CASSQDQLGNNEQFF.

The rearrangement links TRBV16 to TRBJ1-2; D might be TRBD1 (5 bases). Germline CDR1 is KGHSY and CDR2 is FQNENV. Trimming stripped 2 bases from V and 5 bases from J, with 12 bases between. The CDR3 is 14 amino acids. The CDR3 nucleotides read TGTGCCAGCAGCCAACAATCCGGGGGTTATGGCTACACCTTC. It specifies CASSQQSGGYGYTF.

In DNA form, the CDR3 reads TGCGCCAGCAGCTTGGCCGGGGGGCTCGAGCAGTACTTC. Its translation: CASSLAGGLEQYF. The chain is built from TRBV5-1 and TRBJ2-7, with a tentative D call TRBD2 (7 bases). CDR1 SGHRS and CDR2 YFSETQ come from the germline V gene. V was pared by 0 bases and J by 6 bases, with 10 bases between. This CDR3 spans 13 amino acids.

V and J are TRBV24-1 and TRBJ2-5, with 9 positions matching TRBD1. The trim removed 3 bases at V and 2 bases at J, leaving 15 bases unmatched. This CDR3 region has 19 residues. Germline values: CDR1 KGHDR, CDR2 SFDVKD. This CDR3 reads CATSDQGQGGGPPQETQYF. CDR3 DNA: TGTGCCACCAGTGATCAGGGACAGGGTGGGGGGCCTCCTCAAGAGACCCAGTACTTC.